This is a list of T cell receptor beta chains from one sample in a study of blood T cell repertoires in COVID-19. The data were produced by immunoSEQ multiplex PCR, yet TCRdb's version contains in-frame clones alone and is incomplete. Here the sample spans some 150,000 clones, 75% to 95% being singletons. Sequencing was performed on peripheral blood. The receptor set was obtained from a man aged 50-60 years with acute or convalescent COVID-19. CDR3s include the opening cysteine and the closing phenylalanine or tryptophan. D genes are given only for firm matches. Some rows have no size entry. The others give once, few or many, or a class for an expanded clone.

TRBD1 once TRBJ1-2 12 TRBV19 CASSDRGDGYTF TGTGCCAGTTCTGACAGGGGTGATGGCTACACCTTC
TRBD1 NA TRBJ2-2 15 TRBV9 CASTPTGWLSGELFF TGTGCCAGCACACCGACAGGGTGGTTGTCCGGGGAGCTGTTTTTT
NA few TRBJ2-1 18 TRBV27 CASSQGAWTPTPYNEQFF TGTGCCAGCAGTCAAGGTGCCTGGACACCCACCCCCTACAATGAGCAGTTCTTC
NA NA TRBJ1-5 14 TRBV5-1 CASSTQGREQPQHF TGCGCCAGCAGCACTCAGGGGAGGGAGCAGCCCCAGCATTTT
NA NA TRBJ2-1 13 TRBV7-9 CASSPPLSNEQFF TGTGCCAGCAGCCCCCCTCTGAGCAATGAGCAGTTCTTC
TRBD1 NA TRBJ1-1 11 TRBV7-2 CASSKQGVAFF TGTGCCAGCAGCAAACAGGGGGTAGCTTTCTTT
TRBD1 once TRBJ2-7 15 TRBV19 CASSDPIGGFYEQYF TGTGCCAGTAGTGACCCCATAGGGGGCTTCTACGAGCAGTACTTC
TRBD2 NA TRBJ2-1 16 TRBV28 CASRIAGLSSYNEQFF TGTGCCAGCAGAATAGCGGGCCTTAGCTCCTACAATGAGCAGTTCTTC
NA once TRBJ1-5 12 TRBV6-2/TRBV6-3 CASSSGNQPQHF TGTGCCAGCAGTTCCGGTAATCAGCCCCAGCATTTT
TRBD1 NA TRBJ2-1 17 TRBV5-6 CASSLAGTGGRGDEQFF TGTGCCAGCAGCTTGGCCGGGACAGGGGGCCGGGGTGATGAGCAGTTCTTC
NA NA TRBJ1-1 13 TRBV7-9 CASSLTGATEAFF TGTGCCAGCAGCTTGACAGGAGCCACTGAAGCTTTCTTT
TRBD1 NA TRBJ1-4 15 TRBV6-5 CASCSPGQGNEKLFF TGTGCCAGCTGTTCACCGGGACAGGGGAATGAAAAACTGTTTTTT
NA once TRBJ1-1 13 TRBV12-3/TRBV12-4 CASTTQGRTEAFF TGTGCCAGCACCACACAGGGACGCACTGAAGCTTTCTTT
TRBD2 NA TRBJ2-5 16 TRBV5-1 CASSLLASGSRETQYF TGCGCCAGCAGCTTGTTGGCTAGCGGGAGCCGGGAGACCCAGTACTTC
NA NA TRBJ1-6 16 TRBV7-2 CASSFELNPYNSPLHF TGTGCCAGCAGCTTCGAACTTAACCCCTATAATTCACCCCTCCACTTT
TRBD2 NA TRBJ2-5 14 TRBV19 CASSRSDGRETQYF TGTGCCAGTAGTCGGTCGGACGGGAGGGAGACCCAGTACTTC
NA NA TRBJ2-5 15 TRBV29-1 CSVEDRGAKGETQYF TGCAGCGTTGAAGATCGTGGAGCCAAGGGGGAGACCCAGTACTTC
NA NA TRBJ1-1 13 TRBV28 CASSLDRYTEAFF TGTGCCAGCAGCCTGGACAGATACACTGAAGCTTTCTTT
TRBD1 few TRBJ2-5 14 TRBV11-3 CASSPRQGGETQYF TGTGCCAGCAGCCCTCGACAGGGTGGGGAGACCCAGTACTTC
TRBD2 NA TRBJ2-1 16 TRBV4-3 CASSQERGGPVNEQFF TGCGCCAGCAGCCAAGAACGGGGGGGGCCGGTGAATGAGCAGTTCTTC
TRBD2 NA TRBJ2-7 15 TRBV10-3 CAINLGLAGNYEQYF TGTGCCATCAACCTAGGACTAGCGGGTAACTACGAGCAGTACTTC
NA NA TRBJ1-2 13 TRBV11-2 CASSWTENYGYTF TGTGCCAGCAGCTGGACAGAGAACTATGGCTACACCTTC
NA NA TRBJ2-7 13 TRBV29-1 CSVATGTSYEQYF TGCAGCGTTGCAACCGGGACATCCTACGAGCAGTACTTC
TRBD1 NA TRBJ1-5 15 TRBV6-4 CASRWTGGNNQPQHF TGTGCCAGCAGATGGACAGGGGGCAACAATCAGCCCCAGCATTTT
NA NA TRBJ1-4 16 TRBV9 CASSPRTGPTNEKLFF TGTGCCAGCAGCCCCCGAACAGGGCCAACTAATGAAAAACTGTTTTTT
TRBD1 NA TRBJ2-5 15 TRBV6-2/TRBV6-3 CASSLRQGAVETQYF TGTGCCAGCAGTCTCCGACAGGGGGCTGTAGAGACCCAGTACTTC
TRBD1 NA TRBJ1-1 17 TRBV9 CASSATRGGTVNTEAFF TGTGCCAGCAGCGCGACGCGTGGAGGGACAGTGAACACTGAAGCTTTCTTT
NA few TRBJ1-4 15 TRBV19 CASSSWTGGYEKLFF TGTGCCAGTAGTTCCTGGACCGGGGGATATGAAAAACTGTTTTTT
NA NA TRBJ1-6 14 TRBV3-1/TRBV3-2 CAGSQADSNSPLHF TGTGCCGGCAGCCAAGCGGACAGTAATTCACCCCTCCACTTT
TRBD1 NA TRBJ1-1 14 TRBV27 CASSSQGAHTEAFF TGTGCCAGCAGCTCACAGGGGGCGCACACTGAAGCTTTCTTT
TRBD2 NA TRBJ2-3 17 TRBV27 CASSLLAGGTSTDTQYF TGTGCCAGCAGTTTACTAGCGGGGGGGACTAGCACAGATACGCAGTATTTT
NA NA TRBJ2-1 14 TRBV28 CASSQASGVDEQFF TGTGCCAGCAGCCAAGCGTCGGGAGTCGATGAGCAGTTCTTC
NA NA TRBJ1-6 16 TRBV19 CASSDGAVSYNSPLHF TGTGCCAGTAGCGATGGGGCCGTAAGCTATAATTCACCCCTCCACTTT
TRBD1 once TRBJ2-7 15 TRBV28 CASSLLRQGAVEQYF TGTGCCAGCAGTTTGCTGAGACAGGGGGCTGTCGAGCAGTACTTC
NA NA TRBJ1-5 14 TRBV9 CASSVTGSNQPQHF TGTGCCAGCAGTGTTACAGGGAGCAATCAGCCCCAGCATTTT
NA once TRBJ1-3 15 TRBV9 CASSVETYSGNTIYF TGTGCCAGCAGCGTAGAGACATACTCTGGAAACACCATATATTTT
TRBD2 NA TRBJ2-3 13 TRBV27 CASSSAGWRTQYF TGTGCCAGCAGCTCAGCGGGGTGGAGGACGCAGTATTTT
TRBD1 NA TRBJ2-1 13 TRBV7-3 CASSPTGAHEQFF TGTGCCAGCAGCCCTACAGGGGCCCATGAGCAGTTCTTC
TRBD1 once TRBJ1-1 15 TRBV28 CASNSQGAGNTEAFF TGTGCCAGCAATTCACAGGGGGCAGGGAACACTGAAGCTTTCTTT
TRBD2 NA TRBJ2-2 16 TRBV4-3 CASSQGGGASTGELFF TGCGCCAGCAGCCAAGGGGGAGGGGCTAGTACCGGGGAGCTGTTTTTT
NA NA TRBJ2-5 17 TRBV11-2 CASSPHLTTGIEETQYF TGTGCCAGCAGCCCACACTTGACGACAGGAATTGAAGAGACCCAGTACTTC
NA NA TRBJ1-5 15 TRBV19 CASSIDTGSNQPQHF TGTGCCAGTAGTATAGACACAGGTAGCAATCAGCCCCAGCATTTT
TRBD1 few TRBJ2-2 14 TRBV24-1 CATTGTGGTGELFF TGTGCCACAACCGGGACAGGGGGCACCGGGGAGCTGTTTTTT
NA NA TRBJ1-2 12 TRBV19 CASSMAADGYTF TGTGCCAGTAGTATGGCCGCCGATGGCTACACCTTC
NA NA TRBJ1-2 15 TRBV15 CATSRDNRRAYGYTF TGTGCCACCAGCAGAGATAACAGGAGAGCCTATGGCTACACCTTC
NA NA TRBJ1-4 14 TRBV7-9 CASSLTQTNEKLFF TGTGCCAGCAGCTTGACACAGACTAATGAAAAACTGTTTTTT
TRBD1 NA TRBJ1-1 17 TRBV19 CASTPGQGFSMNTEAFF TGTGCCAGTACCCCGGGACAGGGGTTTTCAATGAACACTGAAGCTTTCTTT
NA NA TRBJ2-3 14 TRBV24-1 CATRSGYYEDTQYF TGTGCCACCAGATCAGGGTATTATGAAGATACGCAGTATTTT
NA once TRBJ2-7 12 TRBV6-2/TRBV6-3 CASSYGANEQYF TGTGCCAGCAGTTACGGGGCGAACGAGCAGTACTTC
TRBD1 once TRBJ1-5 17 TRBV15 CATSIYPLQGANQPQHF TGTGCCACCAGCATCTACCCCCTACAGGGGGCTAATCAGCCCCAGCATTTT
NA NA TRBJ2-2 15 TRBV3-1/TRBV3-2 CASSLITGNTGELFF TGTGCCAGCAGCCTAATAACAGGGAACACCGGGGAGCTGTTTTTT
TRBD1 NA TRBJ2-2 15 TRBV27 CASSFGTGDTGELFF TGTGCCAGCAGTTTCGGGACAGGAGACACCGGGGAGCTGTTTTTT
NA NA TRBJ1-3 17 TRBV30 CAWSVSWSGFSGNTIYF TGTGCCTGGAGTGTTAGCTGGTCTGGCTTCTCTGGAAACACCATATATTTT
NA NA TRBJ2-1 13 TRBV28 CASSSPPRGEQFF TGTGCCAGCAGTTCCCCGCCCCGGGGAGAGCAGTTCTTC